Below are 26 T cell receptor beta chains sequenced from a single sample in a study of blood T cell repertoires in COVID-19. The protocol was immunoSEQ multiplex PCR, while the TCRdb copy is restricted to in-frame clones and leaves out a portion. This table has 55,000 to 75,000 clones, 70% to 85% appearing once. Sequencing was performed on peripheral blood. All receptors come from a man aged 70 or older with acute or convalescent COVID-19.

CDR3 nucleotides: TGTGCCACCGCAACAGGGTACAATGAGCAGTTCTTC. Its protein product is CATATGYNEQFF. This chain uses TRBV15 with TRBJ2-1, with D perhaps matching TRBD1 (6 bases). V was clipped by 8 bases and J by 4 bases, with 9 bases between them. Germline V gene sequence: CDR1 LNHNV, CDR2 YYDKDF (reference sequence). This CDR3 has 12 amino acids.

The chain combines TRBV6-6 with TRBJ2-1; perhaps TRBD1 as D (5 bases). There are 12 residues in the CDR3. Germline V gene data show CDR1 as MNHNY and CDR2 as SVGAGI (reference sequence). The germline V and J ends were trimmed by 7 bases and 6 bases, with 10 bases remaining between them. The CDR3 DNA is TGTGCCAGCAACCAGGGTCGCAATGAGCAGTTCTTC. This sequence encodes CASNQGRNEQFF.

The chain couples TRBV7-2 to TRBJ2-5; D is unclear. From germline, CDR1 is SGHTA and CDR2 FQGNSA. The CDR3 sequence is 15 residues long. Trimming pared 8 bases from V and 0 bases from J, leaving 16 bases between. CDR3 sequence (DNA): TGTGCCAGCCGCTCTCCAGAACCGTACCAAGAGACCCAGTACTTC. Translated: CASRSPEPYQETQYF.

CDR3 protein: CATSGDRGLEGYTF. CDR3 DNA: TGTGCCACCAGCGGGGACAGGGGGTTGGAAGGCTACACCTTC. V gene TRBV24-1 combines with J gene TRBJ1-2; 11 nucleotides match TRBD1. CDR1 is KGHDR, CDR2 SFDVKD, per germline. There are 14 residues in the CDR3. J was trimmed by 8 bases and V by 7 bases; bases with no gene match: 8.

This clone was detected a few times. The rearrangement links TRBV19 to TRBJ2-2; the match to TRBD2 covers 13 bases. Per germline, CDR1 LNHDA and CDR2 SQIVND (reference sequence). The CDR3 runs 16 residues. With 5 bases clipped from V and 3 bases from J, the junction kept 3 bases outside the gene matches. The CDR3 reads CASSLLAGGDTGELFF. As DNA, the CDR3 is TGTGCCAGTAGTCTACTAGCGGGAGGGGACACCGGGGAGCTGTTTTTT.

This rearrangement joins TRBV5-1 to TRBJ2-7, with TRBD2 matching 15 bases. The junction had 14 bases not matched to a gene; V was cut back by 5 bases and J by 5 bases. Per germline, CDR1 SGHRS and CDR2 YFSETQ. The CDR3 has 18 amino acids. The CDR3 spells CASSRGLAGGQLSHEQYF. The CDR3 DNA follows: TGCGCCAGCAGTCGCGGACTAGCGGGAGGGCAATTATCCCACGAGCAGTACTTC.

The V and J genes are TRBV9 and TRBJ2-1; 7 positions match TRBD2. CDR1 and CDR2 from the germline V gene are SGDLS and YYNGEE. The V segment lost 3 bases and the J segment 5 bases; nucleotides outside the gene matches: 8. The CDR3 is 15 residues long. The CDR3 coding sequence is TGTGCCAGCAGCGGCCCCACTAGCGTCCACAATGAGCAGTTCTTC. Amino acids: CASSGPTSVHNEQFF.

The gene calls are TRBV9 and TRBJ1-2, with 11 bases aligning to TRBD1. The CDR3 has 14 amino acids. Germline V gives CDR1 SGDLS, CDR2 YYNGEE. V lost 0 bases to trimming and J lost 8 bases; unmatched junction nucleotides: 3. CDR3 loop: CASSVGTGGEGYTF. CDR3 bases: TGTGCCAGCAGCGTAGGGACAGGGGGCGAAGGCTACACCTTC. Filled out from reference TRBV9 and TRBJ1-2, the complete variable domain reads DSGVTQTPKHLITATGQRVTLRCSPRSGDLSVYWYQQSLDQGLQFLIQYYNGEERAKGNILERFSAQQFPDLHSELNLSSLELGDSALYFCASSVGTGGEGYTFGSGTRLTVV.

The chain links TRBV14 to TRBJ1-1; D unclear. Deletions cut 0 bases from V and 1 base from J, with 3 bases between. The germline gives CDR1 SGHDN, CDR2 FVKESK. This CDR3 has 13 amino acids. CDR3 bases: TGTGCCAGCAGCCAAGACTCGAACACTGAAGCTTTCTTT. This translates into CASSQDSNTEAFF.

The V and J genes are TRBV18 and TRBJ1-2; D is perhaps TRBD1 (5 bases). Per the germline V gene, CDR1 is KGHSH and CDR2 is LQKENI. The germline V and J ends were trimmed by 2 bases and 6 bases, with 13 bases remaining between them. The CDR3 length is 14 residues. As DNA, the CDR3 is TGTGCCAGCTCACCATATGGGCAGGGCGATGGCTACACCTTC. Translated, it gives CASSPYGQGDGYTF.

This clone was seen a handful of times. The chain uses TRBV30 and TRBJ1-1, with unresolved D. V lost 2 bases, J lost 8 bases, and 9 bases lay in between. The germline CDR1 and CDR2 sequences are GTSNPN and SVGIG (reference sequence). This CDR3 spans 11 amino acids. CDR3 DNA sequence: TGTGCCTGGAGTTACGAGAGAGAAGCTTTCTTT. Encoded protein: CAWSYEREAFF.

This chain's CDR3 is CARKTVEQLEQYF. DNA of the CDR3: TGTGCCAGAAAAACCGTGGAGCAACTGGAGCAGTACTTC. The genes are TRBV5-4 and TRBJ2-4; D is unclear. V gave up 8 bases and J gave up 13 bases, with 22 bases separating them. Germline V gives CDR1 SGHNT, CDR2 YYREEE (reference sequence). The CDR3 has 13 amino acids.

The chain links TRBV19 to TRBJ1-1; the D is unclear. The CDR3 is 13 amino acids. Germline V gene lookup returns CDR1 LNHDA and CDR2 SQIVND (reference sequence). Trimming stripped 2 bases from V and 2 bases from J, with 6 bases between. CDR3 protein: CASSIRVNTEAFF. In nucleotides, the CDR3 is TGTGCCAGTAGTATACGGGTAAACACTGAAGCTTTCTTT.

The genes are TRBV19 and TRBJ2-7, with a weak D call TRBD1 (5 bases). Germline V gene data show CDR1 as LNHDA and CDR2 as SQIVND (reference sequence). The CDR3 extends over 13 amino acids. With 3 bases removed from V and 3 bases from J, the gap between germline ends came to 9 bases. The CDR3 DNA reads TGTGCCAGTAGTATCCGAGACAGCTACGAGCAGTACTTC. Translating it yields CASSIRDSYEQYF.

The rearrangement joins TRBV6-2 or TRBV6-3 to TRBJ2-1, with 8 bases fitting TRBD2. V was clipped by 0 bases and J by 8 bases; unmatched bases: 6. Germline lookup yields CDR1 MNHEY and CDR2 SVGEGT. This CDR3 has 15 amino acids. The CDR3 DNA sequence: TGTGCCAGCAGTTACTCGTCCCGGGAGGGCCATGAGCAGTTCTTC. Translated, it gives CASSYSSREGHEQFF.

This chain uses TRBV3-1 (or the pseudogene TRBV3-2) with TRBJ1-2, with 11 bases lining up with TRBD1. The CDR3 totals 15 residues. V lost 2 bases, J lost 6 bases, and 5 bases stayed unmatched. CDR1 is LGHDT, CDR2 YNNKEL, per germline (reference sequence). The CDR3 loop reads CASSQRTGGEDGYTF. CDR3 DNA sequence: TGTGCCAGCAGCCAACGGACAGGGGGCGAAGATGGCTACACCTTC.

This clone was observed a handful of times. This chain links TRBV27 with TRBJ2-5; 8 bases line up with TRBD2. V lost 3 bases and J lost 5; bases outside the gene matches: 11. This CDR3 is built from 16 residues. Germline assignment: CDR1 MNHEY and CDR2 SMNVEV (reference sequence). The CDR3 reads CASSFLSGESGETQYF. CDR3 sequence (DNA): TGTGCCAGCAGTTTCCTTAGCGGGGAGAGTGGCGAGACCCAGTACTTC.

This clone was detected a few times. The CDR3 sequence: CASSSGALEAFF. Here the CDR3 DNA reads TGTGCCAGCAGCAGCGGGGCCCTTGAAGCTTTCTTT. The V gene is TRBV5-4, the J gene TRBJ1-1; the D gene is possibly TRBD1 (5 bases). V shed 4 bases and J shed 7 bases, with 11 bases lying between them. CDR1 is SGHNT and CDR2 is YYREEE in the germline V gene (reference sequence). The CDR3 is 12 residues long.

The chain combines TRBV30 with TRBJ2-1; 13 bases are shared with TRBD2. With V trimmed by 7 bases and J by 3 bases, 6 bases remained unmatched. Germline V lookup: CDR1 GTSNPN, CDR2 SVGIG (reference sequence). This CDR3 comprises 15 residues. This CDR3 is CAYHWTSGSYNEQFF. CDR3 coding DNA: TGTGCCTACCACTGGACTAGCGGGAGCTACAATGAGCAGTTCTTC.

The chain uses TRBV29-1 and TRBJ1-2; D might be TRBD1 (6 bases). Germline V lookup: CDR1 SQVTM, CDR2 ANQGSEA. V shed 6 bases and J shed 0 bases, with 8 bases lying between them. CDR3 length equals 12 residues. The CDR3 bases are TGCAGCGTGGACAGCCCTAACTATGGCTACACCTTC. The encoded protein is CSVDSPNYGYTF.

This rearrangement joins TRBV11-2 to TRBJ1-2; possible D gene TRBD1, 5 bases. V gave up 5 bases and J gave up 8 bases, with 21 bases separating them. The CDR3 loop spans 15 amino acids. Germline CDR1 SGHAT, CDR2 FQNNGV. For the CDR3, the DNA is TGTGCCAGCAGCCCTCTCCCGCAGGGTCTGGGAGGCTACACCTTC. Its translation: CASSPLPQGLGGYTF.

The chain employs TRBV5-1 and TRBJ2-2, with D perhaps TRBD1 (5 bases). There are 16 residues in the CDR3. Trimming took off 0 bases at V and 0 bases at J, with 9 bases between the two ends. Germline-derived CDR1 and CDR2 are SGHRS and YFSETQ. CDR3 sequence (DNA): TGCGCCAGCAGCTTGGGGTGGGGCTCGAACACCGGGGAGCTGTTTTTT. This translates into CASSLGWGSNTGELFF.

The J gene is TRBJ2-2, the V gene TRBV2; 8 bases line up with TRBD2. Germline lookup yields CDR1 SNHLY and CDR2 FYNNEI. This CDR3 contains 15 residues. Trimming cost V 5 bases and J 8 bases; bases outside gene matches: 10. CDR3 coding DNA: TGTGCCAGCAGTCCCTTTAGCGGGATAATAGGGGAGCTGTTTTTT. Translation: CASSPFSGIIGELFF.

V and J are TRBV12-3 or TRBV12-4 and TRBJ2-1, with unresolved D. The CDR3 is 11 residues long. Trimming shortened V by 2 bases and J by 9 bases, and 5 bases separated the two germline ends. CDR3 amino acids: CASSLNGEQFF. As DNA, the CDR3 is TGTGCCAGCAGTTTAAACGGTGAGCAGTTCTTC.

In its sample, this clone was seen once. The rearrangement uses TRBV6-5 and TRBJ1-1; 10 nucleotides match TRBD1. With 6 bases clipped from V and 6 bases from J, the junction kept 10 bases outside the gene matches. This CDR3 contains 15 residues. CDR1 and CDR2 (germline): MNHEY, SVGAGI. CDR3 coding DNA: TGTGCCAGCAGATTAACGGACAGGGGGGGGGCTGAAGCTTTCTTT. This codes for CASRLTDRGGAEAFF.

The chain recombines TRBV10-2 with TRBJ2-2, with D unclear. V dropped 7 bases and J dropped 1 base, with 10 bases sitting between them. CDR3 length: 14 residues. The V gene's germline CDR1 is WSHSY and CDR2 SAAADI. CDR3 region: CASTYSGNTGELFF. The CDR3 nucleotides read TGCGCCAGCACCTACTCGGGGAACACCGGGGAGCTGTTTTTT.